Described below is a single T cell receptor beta chain sequence and its context. The PCR contained 60 Vbeta and 13 Jbeta primers. Method: immunoSEQ multiplex PCR; TCRdb's copy keeps in-frame clones and lacks some. This table holds fewer than 250,000 clones, about four fifths found once. Germline assignment: CDR1 MNHEY and CDR2 SMNVEV (reference sequence). V was pared by 4 bases and J by 3 bases, with 9 bases of the junction left unmatched. The length of the CDR3 is 16 residues. The data were taken from a study of cytomegalovirus exposure and HLA in healthy donors. Material for sequencing was PBMCs. The origin of this receptor is a woman in her forties or fifties in good health and CMV-seropositive. V and J are TRBV27 and TRBJ2-7, with 10 bases identical to TRBD2. DNA for the CDR3: TGTGCCAGCAGTTCCACGCCTCTAGCGGGGGTCTACGAGCAGTACTTC. Amino acid sequence: CASSSTPLAGVYEQYF.